This T cell receptor beta chain was sequenced for a study of a mutant IDH1 vaccine in newly diagnosed glioma. General study points: It seemed that pseudoprogression was not linked to changes in the top peripheral T cell clonotypes.

About this clone: Its antigen is unidentified.

This CDR3 is built from 20 residues. CDR1 is GTSNPN and CDR2 is SVGIG in the germline V gene (reference sequence). V lost 5 bases to trimming and J lost 0 bases; unmatched junction nucleotides: 16. Repertoires were generated with immunoSEQ multiplex PCR, while TCRdb's copy carries only in-frame clones and drops some. The sample shows under 150,000 clones, 75% to 90% of them seen only once. Time point indicated: week 11, during vaccination. A 20-mer mutant IDH1 peptide at 300 ug was injected subcutaneously with topical imiquimod. The chain employs TRBV30 and TRBJ2-6, with TRBD2 matching over 10 bases. The material was PBMCs, obtained from a glioma patient whose treatment included an IDH1 peptide vaccine. This clonotype was sampled from a woman aged 50 to 60 with glioma. The CDR3 DNA is TGTGCCTGGGGGGGACCAGGGAGACTAGCGGGTCCCTCTGGGGCCAACGTCCTGACTTTC. It yields the protein CAWGGPGRLAGPSGANVLTF.